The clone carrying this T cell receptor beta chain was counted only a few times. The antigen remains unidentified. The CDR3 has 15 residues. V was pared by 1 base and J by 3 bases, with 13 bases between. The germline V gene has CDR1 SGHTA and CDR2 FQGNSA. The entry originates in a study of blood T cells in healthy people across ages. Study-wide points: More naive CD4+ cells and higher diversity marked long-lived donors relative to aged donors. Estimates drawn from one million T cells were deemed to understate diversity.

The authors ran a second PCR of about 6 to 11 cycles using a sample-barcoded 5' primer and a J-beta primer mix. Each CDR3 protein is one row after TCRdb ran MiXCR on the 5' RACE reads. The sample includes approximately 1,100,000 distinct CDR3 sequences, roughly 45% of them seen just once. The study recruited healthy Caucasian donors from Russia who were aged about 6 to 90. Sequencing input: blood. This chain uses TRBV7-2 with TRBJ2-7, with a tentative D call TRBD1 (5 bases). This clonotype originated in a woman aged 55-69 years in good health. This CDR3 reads CASSLGFQGIYEQYF. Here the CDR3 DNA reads TGTGCCAGCAGCTTAGGTTTCCAGGGAATCTACGAGCAGTACTTC.